The 24 T cell receptor beta chains below come from one sample, sequenced in a study of blood T cell repertoires in COVID-19. The repertoire was sequenced with immunoSEQ multiplex PCR; TCRdb's copy has only in-frame clones and lacks some. The table has about 140,000 clones, about 80% seen once. The sample comprised peripheral blood. Receptors were obtained from a human donor in a cohort sampled during active COVID-19.

This clone appeared once. This chain joins TRBV5-4 and TRBJ2-7; TRBD1 matches 9 bases. With V trimmed by 4 bases and J by 2 bases, 7 bases remained unmatched. The CDR3 has 15 residues. CDR1 SGHNT and CDR2 YYREEE come from the germline V gene (reference sequence). The CDR3 bases are TGTGCCAGCAGCCCGGGACAGGGAAGGACCTACGAGCAGTACTTC. This codes for CASSPGQGRTYEQYF. The full variable domain, in which reference TRBV5-4 and TRBJ2-7 provide the parts outside the CDR3, is ETGVTQSPTHLIKTRGQQVTLRCSSQSGHNTVSWYQQALGQGPQFIFQYYREEENGRGNFPPRFSGLQFPNYSSELNVNALELDDSALYLCASSPGQGRTYEQYFGPGTRLTVT.

The genes are TRBV6-4 and TRBJ1-1; perhaps TRBD1 as D (5 bases). The CDR3 extends over 13 amino acids. V was cut by 6 bases and J by 0 bases, with 8 bases left in between. Germline CDR1 MRHNA, CDR2 SNTAGT. The CDR3 region has the DNA TGTGCCAGCAGGACAGAGATGAACACTGAAGCTTTCTTT. The encoded protein is CASRTEMNTEAFF.

V usage is TRBV19 and J usage is TRBJ1-3; D gene unclear. Germline values: CDR1 LNHDA, CDR2 SQIVND (reference sequence). This CDR3 comprises 15 residues. V was pared by 6 bases and J by 0 bases, with 12 bases between. The CDR3, as DNA: TGTGCCAGTAGAGTCGACGGAGTCTCTGGAAACACCATATATTTT. Protein: CASRVDGVSGNTIYF.

J is TRBJ1-6 and V is TRBV5-4; TRBD1 might be the D (6 bases). The CDR3 runs 16 residues. Trimming left V 4 bases short and J 7 bases short, with 18 bases between. The V gene's germline CDR1 is SGHNT and CDR2 YYREEE (reference sequence). The DNA of the CDR3 is TGTGCCAGCAGCCCCGGGACATCCAAGAAAAATTCACCCCTCCACTTT. This codes for CASSPGTSKKNSPLHF.

V is TRBV11-2 and J is TRBJ2-4; 7 bases map to TRBD1. CDR3 length: 18 amino acids. The ends lost 5 bases at V and 0 bases at J; junction bases unmatched: 13. CDR1 is SGHAT and CDR2 is FQNNGV in the germline V gene. The CDR3 DNA follows: TGTGCCAGCAGCCACGGGACAGATTTTGTTCTAGCCAAAAACATTCAGTACTTC. This sequence encodes CASSHGTDFVLAKNIQYF. The full variable domain, rest sourced from reference TRBV11-2 and TRBJ2-4, is EAGVAQSPRYKIIEKRQSVAFWCNPISGHATLYWYQQILGQGPKLLIQFQNNGVVDDSQLPKDRFSAERLKGVDSTLKIQPAKLEDSAVYLCASSHGTDFVLAKNIQYFGAGTRLSVL.

The chain couples TRBV5-1 to TRBJ1-1; TRBD1 matches at 8 bases. This CDR3 contains 16 residues. The V and J ends lost 0 bases and 8 bases, in that order; junction bases with no gene match: 12. The germline V gene has CDR1 SGHRS and CDR2 YFSETQ. CDR3 sequence: CASSLASPGGTGEAFF. CDR3 bases: TGCGCCAGCAGCTTGGCGTCACCGGGCGGGACAGGAGAAGCTTTCTTT.

Here the CDR3 DNA reads TGCGCCAGCAGCTTACAGGGGGCAGCCTACGAGCAGTACTTC. Translating it yields CASSLQGAAYEQYF. The chain recombines TRBV5-1 with TRBJ2-7; 9 nucleotides agree with TRBD1. CDR1 and CDR2 (germline): SGHRS, YFSETQ. The CDR3 extends over 14 amino acids. The V and J ends lost 2 bases and 2 bases, in that order; junction bases with no gene match: 2. Full variable domain (outside the CDR3, taken from reference TRBV5-1 and TRBJ2-7): KAGVTQTPRYLIKTRGQQVTLSCSPISGHRSVSWYQQTPGQGLQFLFEYFSETQRNKGNFPGRFSGRQFSNSRSEMNVSTLELGDSALYLCASSLQGAAYEQYFGPGTRLTVT.

V is TRBV16 and J is TRBJ1-2, with a tentative D call TRBD1 (5 bases). The CDR3 covers 13 residues. V lost 4 bases to trimming and J lost 4 bases, with 10 bases between them. CDR1 and CDR2 from the germline V gene are KGHSY and FQNENV. This chain's CDR3 is CASSPDTVYGYTF. The CDR3 DNA reads as TGTGCCAGCAGCCCGGACACTGTCTATGGCTACACCTTC.

The chain recombines TRBV7-2 with TRBJ2-3, with a tentative D call TRBD1 (5 bases). The V end was cut by 4 bases, the J end by 5 bases, with 10 bases between. Looked up from germline, CDR1 is SGHTA and CDR2 is FQGNSA. This CDR3 has 13 amino acids. The DNA of the CDR3 is TGTGCCAGCAGCTCCCTTCAGGGAGATACGCAGTATTTT. This codes for CASSSLQGDTQYF.

The rearrangement uses TRBV5-1 and TRBJ2-1; 7 bases are shared with TRBD2. Germline values: CDR1 SGHRS, CDR2 YFSETQ. Trimming removed 3 bases from V and 1 base from J; junction bases left unmatched: 4. The length of the CDR3 is 15 residues. The CDR3 here is CASSSAGESYNEQFF. CDR3 coding DNA: TGCGCCAGCAGCTCGGCGGGGGAATCCTACAATGAGCAGTTCTTC.

The chain couples TRBV7-3 to TRBJ2-1; weak D call: TRBD1 (6 bases). This CDR3 comprises 15 residues. The V gene lost 1 base and the J gene lost 3 bases, with 10 bases spanning the gap. Germline values: CDR1 SGHTA, CDR2 FQGTGA. The CDR3, as DNA: TGTGCCAGCAGCTTAAGAGGGGGTAGCTACAATGAGCAGTTCTTC. Its protein is CASSLRGGSYNEQFF.

This clone was counted a single time. The DNA for the CDR3 is TGTGCCAGCAGACGGACAGCTCTCTCGGAGTCACCCCTCCACTTT. It is translated as CASRRTALSESPLHF. The chain uses TRBV27 and TRBJ1-6; a possible D gene is TRBD1 (6 bases). This CDR3 spans 15 amino acids. V lost 6 bases and J lost 10, with 19 bases in between. CDR1 is MNHEY, CDR2 SMNVEV, per germline (reference sequence).

The chain couples TRBV4-2 to TRBJ2-1; 10 bases are shared with TRBD2. CDR1 is LGHNA, CDR2 YNFKEQ, per germline. The V segment lost 2 bases and the J segment 0 bases; nucleotides outside the gene matches: 4. The CDR3 sequence is 17 residues long. CDR3 bases: TGTGCCAGCAGCCAACTCAGCGGGGGGGGCTCCTACAATGAGCAGTTCTTC. It yields the protein CASSQLSGGGSYNEQFF.

V usage is TRBV14 and J usage is TRBJ2-2; 7 positions agree with TRBD2. The CDR3 contains 16 residues. Germline CDR1 reads SGHDN; CDR2 reads FVKESK. V gave up 4 bases and J gave up 6 bases; unmatched junction bases: 11. CDR3 bases: TGTGCCAGCAGCCCGAAGGCGGGGAGGGACCCCGGGGAGCTGTTTTTT. It yields the protein CASSPKAGRDPGELFF.

V is TRBV4-2 and J is TRBJ2-7; 7 nucleotides agree with TRBD1. J was trimmed by 7 bases and V by 4 bases; bases with no gene match: 13. The CDR3 runs to 15 residues. Germline V gives CDR1 LGHNA, CDR2 YNFKEQ. CDR3 in amino acids: CASSPGDRLLGEQYF. CDR3 nucleotide sequence: TGTGCCAGCAGCCCCGGGGACAGACTACTAGGGGAGCAGTACTTC.

The chain joins TRBV6-6 to TRBJ1-2; 7 bases fit TRBD1. Germline lookup yields CDR1 MNHNY and CDR2 SVGAGI (reference sequence). This CDR3 has 15 residues. Germline trimming cut 5 bases from V and 0 bases from J; bases unmatched to any gene: 6. The CDR3 is CASSGKQGPNYGYTF. The DNA for the CDR3 is TGTGCCAGCAGTGGGAAACAGGGGCCTAACTATGGCTACACCTTC.

This clone has only one observation. V usage is TRBV4-2 and J usage is TRBJ2-1; TRBD2 is a possible D gene (5 bases). The CDR3 sequence is 13 residues long. Looked up from germline, CDR1 is LGHNA and CDR2 is YNFKEQ. Trimming shortened V by 4 bases and J by 9 bases, and 13 bases separated the two germline ends. CDR3 region: CASSPGGPGEQFF. The CDR3 DNA reads TGTGCCAGCAGCCCTGGCGGGCCCGGTGAGCAGTTCTTC.

This chain joins TRBV11-2 and TRBJ2-5; the match to TRBD2 covers 7 bases. CDR1 and CDR2 from the germline V gene are SGHAT and FQNNGV. The CDR3 length is 14 residues. The CDR3 here is CVVGLSGGWETQYF. The DNA for the CDR3 is TGTGTCGTTGGGTTATCCGGGGGGTGGGAGACCCAGTACTTC.

The chain joins TRBV9 to TRBJ1-2, with D possibly being TRBD1 (5 bases). Germline V gene sequence: CDR1 SGDLS, CDR2 YYNGEE. Trimming took off 2 bases at V and 0 bases at J, with 8 bases between the two ends. The CDR3 runs to 14 residues. The CDR3 bases are TGTGCCAGCAGCGTCAGGGATTCTAACTATGGCTACACCTTC. Its translation: CASSVRDSNYGYTF.

V gene TRBV6-4 combines with J gene TRBJ2-2; a weak D match, TRBD1 (6 bases). The V gene's germline CDR1 is MRHNA and CDR2 SNTAGT. Between the trimmed V and J ends, which lost 3 bases and 3 bases, there was a span of 14 bases. This CDR3 has 16 residues. CDR3 sequence reads: CASSDVGRGDTGELFF. CDR3 bases: TGTGCCAGCAGTGATGTCGGCAGGGGTGACACCGGGGAGCTGTTTTTT.

The rearrangement joins TRBV24-1 to TRBJ2-1; maybe TRBD1 (6 bases). Germline CDR1 is KGHDR and CDR2 is SFDVKD. V lost 4 bases to trimming and J lost 7 bases, with 13 bases between them. The CDR3 contains 14 residues. The CDR3 bases are TGTGCCACCAGTGAGTCCAGGGGTTCGAATGAGCAGTTCTTC. As protein: CATSESRGSNEQFF.

J is TRBJ1-2 and V is TRBV6-5; D perhaps matches TRBD1 (6 bases). Trimming cost V 6 bases and J 3 bases, with 11 bases left between them. This CDR3 has 13 amino acids. Germline V gene data show CDR1 as MNHEY and CDR2 as SVGAGI. The DNA of the CDR3 is TGTGCCAGCAGCCTCGGACAGCACTATGGCTACACCTTC. This sequence encodes CASSLGQHYGYTF.

The gene calls are TRBV18 and TRBJ2-1, with 10 bases lining up with TRBD2. Trimming took 2 bases from V and 4 from J; bases not matched to a gene: 5. Germline CDR1 and CDR2: KGHSH and LQKENI. CDR3 length equals 16 residues. The CDR3 nucleotides are TGTGCCAGCTCACCAACTCGACTAGCGGGTTACAATGAGCAGTTCTTC. It translates to CASSPTRLAGYNEQFF.

The chain is built from TRBV5-6 and TRBJ1-2; 9 bases map to TRBD1. Germline lookup yields CDR1 SGHDT and CDR2 YYEEEE. Unmatched junction bases numbered 8, after V lost 3 bases and J lost 5 bases. This CDR3 region has 15 residues. Here the CDR3 reads CASSSPGQGRYGYTF. CDR3 DNA: TGTGCCAGCAGCTCACCGGGACAGGGAAGATATGGCTACACCTTC.